This T cell receptor delta chain came from a study of gamma-delta T cells after stem cell transplantation. Germline CDR1 and CDR2: GEAIGNYY and EKD. CDR3 length: 19 residues. The V end lost 0 bases, the J end lost 1 base, and 15 bases lay between the germline ends. Within the sample, this clone is medium-sized. TCRdb repeated clone calling on the RT-PCR reads with CATT. The data contain roughly 7,500 delta-chain clones, approximately 15% of them seen just once; the ten biggest clones take up roughly 6%. What was sequenced was gamma-delta T cells. The clonotype was recovered from a human donor. It is not recorded whose cells these are; they may come from a transplant donor. This sequence joins TRDV2 and TRDJ3; D perhaps matches TRDD3 (6 bases). CDR3 in amino acids: CACDTAGWGLSWDTRQMFF. CDR3 nucleotides: TGTGCCTGTGACACCGCGGGGTGGGGGCTGTCCTGGGACACCCGACAGATGTTTTTC.